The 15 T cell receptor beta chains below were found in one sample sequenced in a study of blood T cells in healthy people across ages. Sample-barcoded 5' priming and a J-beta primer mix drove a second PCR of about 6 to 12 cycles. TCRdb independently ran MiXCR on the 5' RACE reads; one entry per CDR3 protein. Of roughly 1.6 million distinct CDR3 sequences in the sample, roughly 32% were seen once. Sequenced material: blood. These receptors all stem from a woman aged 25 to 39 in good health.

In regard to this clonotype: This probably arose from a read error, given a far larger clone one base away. Here the CDR3 DNA reads TGTGCCAGCAGCGTAGTAAGCGCAGATACGCAGTATTTT. As protein: CASSVVSADTQYF. The chain has TRBV9 and TRBJ2-3; D gene unclear. The CDR3 length is 13 residues. Germline loops: CDR1 SGDLS, CDR2 YYNGEE. The V end lost 0 bases, the J end lost 4 bases, and 6 bases lay between the germline ends.

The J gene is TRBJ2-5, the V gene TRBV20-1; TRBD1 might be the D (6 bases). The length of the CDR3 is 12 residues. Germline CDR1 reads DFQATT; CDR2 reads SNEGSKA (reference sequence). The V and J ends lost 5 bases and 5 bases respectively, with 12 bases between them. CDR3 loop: CSASTRGETQYF. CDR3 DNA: TGCAGTGCTTCTACTAGGGGGGAGACCCAGTACTTC.

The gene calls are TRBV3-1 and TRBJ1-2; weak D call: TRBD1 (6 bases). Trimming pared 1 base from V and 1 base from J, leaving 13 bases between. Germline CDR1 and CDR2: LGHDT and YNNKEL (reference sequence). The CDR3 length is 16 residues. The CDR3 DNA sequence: TGTGCCAGCAGCCAAGGGGCAGGGGTTGTTAACTATGGCTACACCTTC. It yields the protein CASSQGAGVVNYGYTF.

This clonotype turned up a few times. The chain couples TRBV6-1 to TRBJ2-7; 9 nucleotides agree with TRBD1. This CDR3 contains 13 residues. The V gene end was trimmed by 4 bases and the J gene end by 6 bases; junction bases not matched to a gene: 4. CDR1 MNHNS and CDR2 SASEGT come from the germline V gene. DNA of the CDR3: TGTGCCAGCAGTGGGGGACAGGGCCGCGAGCAGTACTTC. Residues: CASSGGQGREQYF.

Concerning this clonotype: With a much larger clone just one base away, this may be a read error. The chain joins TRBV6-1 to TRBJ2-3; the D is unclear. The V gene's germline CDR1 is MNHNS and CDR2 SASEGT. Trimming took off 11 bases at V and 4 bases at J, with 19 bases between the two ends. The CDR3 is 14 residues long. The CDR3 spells CAGGFKTGADTQYF. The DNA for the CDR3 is TGTGCCGGCGGATTTAAAACGGGCGCAGATACGCAGTATTTT.

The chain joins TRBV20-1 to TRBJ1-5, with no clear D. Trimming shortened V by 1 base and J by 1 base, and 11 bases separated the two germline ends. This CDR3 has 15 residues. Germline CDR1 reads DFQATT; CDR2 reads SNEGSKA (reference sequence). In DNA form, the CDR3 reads TGCAGTGCTAGAGTCGGCGGGGAGAGCAATCAGCCCCAGCATTTT. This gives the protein CSARVGGESNQPQHF.

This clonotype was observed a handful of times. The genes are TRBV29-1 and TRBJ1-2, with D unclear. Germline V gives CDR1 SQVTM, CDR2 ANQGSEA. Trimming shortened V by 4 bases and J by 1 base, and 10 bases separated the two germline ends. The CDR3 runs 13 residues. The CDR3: CSVGGGDNYGYTF. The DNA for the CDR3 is TGCAGCGTTGGGGGTGGGGATAACTATGGCTACACCTTC.

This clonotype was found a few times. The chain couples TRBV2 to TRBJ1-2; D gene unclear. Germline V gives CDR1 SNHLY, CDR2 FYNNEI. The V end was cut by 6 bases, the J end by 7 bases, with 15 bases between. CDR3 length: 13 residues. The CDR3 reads CASRSEGPGGYTF. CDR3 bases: TGTGCCAGCAGGTCAGAGGGTCCCGGTGGCTACACCTTC.

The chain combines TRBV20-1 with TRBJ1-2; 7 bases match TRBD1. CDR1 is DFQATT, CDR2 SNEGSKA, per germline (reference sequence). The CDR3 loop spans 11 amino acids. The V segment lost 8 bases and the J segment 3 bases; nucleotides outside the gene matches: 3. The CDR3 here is CSTGADYGYTF. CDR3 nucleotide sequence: TGCAGTACAGGGGCGGACTATGGCTACACCTTC.

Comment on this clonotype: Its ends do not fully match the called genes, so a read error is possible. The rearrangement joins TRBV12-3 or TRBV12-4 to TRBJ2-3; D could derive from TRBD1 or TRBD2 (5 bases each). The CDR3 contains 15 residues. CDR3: CAGSSRDDGLDTQYF. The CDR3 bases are TGTGCCGGCAGTTCACGGGACGACGGACTAGATACGCAGTATTTT.

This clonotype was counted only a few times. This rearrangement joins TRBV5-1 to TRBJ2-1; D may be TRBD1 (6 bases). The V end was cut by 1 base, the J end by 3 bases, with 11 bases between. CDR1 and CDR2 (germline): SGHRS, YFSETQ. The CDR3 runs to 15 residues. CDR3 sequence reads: CASSLRQAYYNEQFF. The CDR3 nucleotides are TGCGCCAGCAGCTTGAGACAGGCCTACTACAATGAGCAGTTCTTC.

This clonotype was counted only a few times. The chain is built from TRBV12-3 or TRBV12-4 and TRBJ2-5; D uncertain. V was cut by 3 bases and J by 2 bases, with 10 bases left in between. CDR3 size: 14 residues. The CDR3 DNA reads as TGTGCCAGCAGTTTTGCCTACTTACAAGAGACCCAGTACTTC. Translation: CASSFAYLQETQYF.

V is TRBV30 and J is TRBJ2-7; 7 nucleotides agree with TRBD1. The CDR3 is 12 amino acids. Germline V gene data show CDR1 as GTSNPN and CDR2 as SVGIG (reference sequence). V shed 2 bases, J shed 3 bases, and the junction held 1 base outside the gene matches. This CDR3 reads CAWSRDSYEQYF. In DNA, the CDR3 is TGTGCCTGGAGTCGGGACAGCTACGAGCAGTACTTC.

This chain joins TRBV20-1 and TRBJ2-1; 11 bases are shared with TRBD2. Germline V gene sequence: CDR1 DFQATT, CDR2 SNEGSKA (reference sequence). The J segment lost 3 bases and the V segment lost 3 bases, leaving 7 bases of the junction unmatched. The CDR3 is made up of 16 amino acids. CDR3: CSASSQLAGVYNEQFF. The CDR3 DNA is TGCAGTGCTAGTAGCCAACTAGCGGGGGTCTACAATGAGCAGTTCTTC.

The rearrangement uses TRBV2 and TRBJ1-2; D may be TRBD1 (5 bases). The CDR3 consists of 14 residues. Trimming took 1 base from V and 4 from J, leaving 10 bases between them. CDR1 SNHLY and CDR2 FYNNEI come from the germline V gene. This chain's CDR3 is CASSEGGTRYGYTF. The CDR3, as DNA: TGTGCCAGCAGTGAAGGGGGGACCCGCTATGGCTACACCTTC.